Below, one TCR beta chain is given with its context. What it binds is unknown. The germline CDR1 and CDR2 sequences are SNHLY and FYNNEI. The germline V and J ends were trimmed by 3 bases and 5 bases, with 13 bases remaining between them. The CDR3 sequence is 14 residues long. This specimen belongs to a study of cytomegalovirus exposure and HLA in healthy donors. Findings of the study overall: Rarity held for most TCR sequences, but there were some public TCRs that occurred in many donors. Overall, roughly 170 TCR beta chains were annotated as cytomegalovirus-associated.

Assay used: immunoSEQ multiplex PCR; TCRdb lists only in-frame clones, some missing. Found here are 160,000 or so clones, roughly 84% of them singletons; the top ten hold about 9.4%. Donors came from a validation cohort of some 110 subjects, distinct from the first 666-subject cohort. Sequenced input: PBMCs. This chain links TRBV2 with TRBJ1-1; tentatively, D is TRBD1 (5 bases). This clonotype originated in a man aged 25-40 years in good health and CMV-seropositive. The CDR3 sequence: CASSERDGWTEAFF. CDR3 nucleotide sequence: TGTGCCAGCAGTGAGCGGGACGGGTGGACTGAAGCTTTCTTT.